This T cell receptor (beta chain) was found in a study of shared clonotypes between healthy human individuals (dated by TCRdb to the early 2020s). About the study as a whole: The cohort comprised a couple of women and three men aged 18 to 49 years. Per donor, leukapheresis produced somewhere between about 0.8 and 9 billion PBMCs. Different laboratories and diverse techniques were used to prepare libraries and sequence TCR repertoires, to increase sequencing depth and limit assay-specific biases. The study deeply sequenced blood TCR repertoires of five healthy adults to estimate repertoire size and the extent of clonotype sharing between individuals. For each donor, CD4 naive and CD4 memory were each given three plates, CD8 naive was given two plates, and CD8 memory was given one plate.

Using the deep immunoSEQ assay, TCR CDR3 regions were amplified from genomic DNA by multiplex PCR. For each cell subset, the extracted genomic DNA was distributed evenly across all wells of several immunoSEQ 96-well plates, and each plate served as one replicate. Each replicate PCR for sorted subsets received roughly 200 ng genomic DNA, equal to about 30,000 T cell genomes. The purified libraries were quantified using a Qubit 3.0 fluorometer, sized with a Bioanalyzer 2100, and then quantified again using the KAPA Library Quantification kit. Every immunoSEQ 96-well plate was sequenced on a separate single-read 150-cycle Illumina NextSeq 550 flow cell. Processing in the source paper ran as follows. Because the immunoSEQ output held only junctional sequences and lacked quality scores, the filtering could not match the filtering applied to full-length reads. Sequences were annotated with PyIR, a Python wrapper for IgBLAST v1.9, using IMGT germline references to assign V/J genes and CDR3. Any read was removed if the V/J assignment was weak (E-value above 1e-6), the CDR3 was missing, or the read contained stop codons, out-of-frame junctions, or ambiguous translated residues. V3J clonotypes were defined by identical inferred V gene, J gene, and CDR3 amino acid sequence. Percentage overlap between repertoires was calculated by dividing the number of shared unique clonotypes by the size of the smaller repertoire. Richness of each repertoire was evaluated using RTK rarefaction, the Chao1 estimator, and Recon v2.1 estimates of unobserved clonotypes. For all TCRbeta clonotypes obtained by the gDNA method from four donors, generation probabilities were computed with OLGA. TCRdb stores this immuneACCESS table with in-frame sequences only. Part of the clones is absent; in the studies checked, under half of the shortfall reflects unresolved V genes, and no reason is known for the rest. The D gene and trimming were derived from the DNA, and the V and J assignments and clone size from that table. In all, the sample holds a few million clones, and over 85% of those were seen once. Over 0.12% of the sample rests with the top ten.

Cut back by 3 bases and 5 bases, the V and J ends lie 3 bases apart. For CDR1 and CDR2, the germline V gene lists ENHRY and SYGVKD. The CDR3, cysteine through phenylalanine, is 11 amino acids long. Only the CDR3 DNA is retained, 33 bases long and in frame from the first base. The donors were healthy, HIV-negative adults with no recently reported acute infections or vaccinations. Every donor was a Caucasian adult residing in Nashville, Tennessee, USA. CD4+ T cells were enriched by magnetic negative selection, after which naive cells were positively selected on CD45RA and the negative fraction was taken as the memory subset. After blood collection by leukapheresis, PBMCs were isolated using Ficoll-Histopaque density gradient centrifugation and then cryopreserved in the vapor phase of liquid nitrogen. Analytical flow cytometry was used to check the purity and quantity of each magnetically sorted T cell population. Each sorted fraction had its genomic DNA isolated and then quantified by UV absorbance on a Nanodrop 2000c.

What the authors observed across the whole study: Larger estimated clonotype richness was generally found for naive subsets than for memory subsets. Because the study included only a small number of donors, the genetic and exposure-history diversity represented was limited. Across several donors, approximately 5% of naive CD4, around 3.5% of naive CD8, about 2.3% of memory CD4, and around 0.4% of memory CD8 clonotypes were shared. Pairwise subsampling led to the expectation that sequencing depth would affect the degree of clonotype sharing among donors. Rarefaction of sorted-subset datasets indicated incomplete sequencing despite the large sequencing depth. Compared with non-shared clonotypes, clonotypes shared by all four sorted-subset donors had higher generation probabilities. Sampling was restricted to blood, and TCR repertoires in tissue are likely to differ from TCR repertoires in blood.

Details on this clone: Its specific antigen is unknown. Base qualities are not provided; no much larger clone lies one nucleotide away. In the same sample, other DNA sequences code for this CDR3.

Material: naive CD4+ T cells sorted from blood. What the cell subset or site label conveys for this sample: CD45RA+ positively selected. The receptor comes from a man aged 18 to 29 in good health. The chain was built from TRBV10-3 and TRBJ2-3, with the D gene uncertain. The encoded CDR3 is CAISDLDTQYF. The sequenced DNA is TGTGCCATCAGTGATTTAGATACGCAGTATTTT.